This T cell receptor beta chain was documented in a study of blood T cell repertoires in COVID-19. Study in general: Samples representing acute and convalescent COVID-19 were sourced from the United States, Italy and Spain.

From germline, CDR1 is LNHDA and CDR2 SQIVND (reference sequence). Trimming shortened V by 1 base and J by 5 bases, and 14 bases separated the two germline ends. CDR3 length: 15 residues. Followed longitudinally, the Seattle patients had been enrolled during active infection. Authors' processing steps: Counts of nucleated cells, estimated from reference gene primer amplification, were obtained. Generated by immunoSEQ multiplex PCR, the TCRdb table keeps only in-frame clones and is missing some. V, J and clone size reflect that table, while D and trimming were determined from the DNA. The data show over 100,000 clones, about 89% seen once.

The rearrangement links TRBV19 to TRBJ2-5; possibly TRBD2 for D (6 bases). This TCR was sampled from a man in his 60s with COVID-19, enrolled during active disease. Specimen: peripheral blood. CDR3 bases: TGTGCCAGTAGTATAGGTCCGGGGGTGCAGGAGACCCAGTACTTC. It specifies CASSIGPGVQETQYF.